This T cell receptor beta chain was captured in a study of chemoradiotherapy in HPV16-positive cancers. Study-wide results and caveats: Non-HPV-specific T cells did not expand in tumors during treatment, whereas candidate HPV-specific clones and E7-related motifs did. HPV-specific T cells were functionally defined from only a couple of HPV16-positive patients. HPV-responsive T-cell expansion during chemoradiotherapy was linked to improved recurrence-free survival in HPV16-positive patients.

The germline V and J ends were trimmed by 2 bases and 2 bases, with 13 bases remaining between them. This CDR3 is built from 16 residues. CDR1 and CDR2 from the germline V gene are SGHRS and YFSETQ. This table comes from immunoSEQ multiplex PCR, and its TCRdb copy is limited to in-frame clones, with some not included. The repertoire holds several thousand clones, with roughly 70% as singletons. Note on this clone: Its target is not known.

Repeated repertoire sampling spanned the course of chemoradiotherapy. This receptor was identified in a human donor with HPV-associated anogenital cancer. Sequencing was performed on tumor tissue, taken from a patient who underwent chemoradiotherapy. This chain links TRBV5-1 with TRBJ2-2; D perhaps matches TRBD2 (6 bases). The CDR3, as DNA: TGCGCCAGCAGCTTCCTGACTAGAGATAACACCGGGGAGCTGTTTTTT. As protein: CASSFLTRDNTGELFF.